What follows are 20 T cell receptor beta chains derived from one specimen sequenced in a study of graft-versus-host responses after intestinal transplantation. These receptors are not linked to any known antigen. Clones were sequenced by immunoSEQ multiplex PCR, and TCRdb holds only the in-frame ones, with some missing. The sample lists about 35,000 clones, over 85% seen once, with 20% to 25% in the top ten. Sequences were derived from unstimulated CD8+ T cells sorted from spleen or lymph node cells, sampled before transplant. These receptors all come from a human donor who was the organ donor for an intestinal transplant.

The V gene is TRBV28, the J gene TRBJ2-7; the match to TRBD2 covers 13 bases. This CDR3 is built from 14 residues. With V trimmed by 4 bases and J by 9 bases, 6 bases remained unmatched. Germline V CDR1 and CDR2: MDHEN, SYDVKM. The CDR3 DNA follows: TGTGCCAGCAGTTGGACTAGCGGGGGCGGGGGGCAGTACTTC. Its protein product is CASSWTSGGGGQYF. Using reference TRBV28 and TRBJ2-7 for the parts outside the CDR3, the full variable domain is DVKVTQSSRYLVKRTGEKVFLECVQDMDHENMFWYRQDPGLGLRLIYFSYDVKMKEKGDIPEGYSVSREKKERFSLILESASTNQTSMYLCASSWTSGGGGQYFGPGTRLTVT.

The chain is built from TRBV29-1 and TRBJ1-1, with D unclear. Germline-derived CDR1 and CDR2 are SQVTM and ANQGSEA. This CDR3 comprises 12 residues. Trimming left V 5 bases short and J 4 bases short, with 11 bases between. CDR3 bases: TGCAGCGTTATATTTAGGAGCACTGAAGCTTTCTTT. Its protein is CSVIFRSTEAFF.

This chain connects TRBV2 to TRBJ2-2; D call uncertain. CDR1 and CDR2 (germline): SNHLY, FYNNEI. This CDR3 is 14 amino acids long. Trimming removed 3 bases from V and 7 bases from J, with 12 bases in between. The CDR3 loop is CASSDINFHGELFF. In DNA, the CDR3 is TGTGCCAGCAGTGACATAAACTTCCACGGGGAGCTGTTTTTT.

The chain is built from TRBV19 and TRBJ2-1, with TRBD1 identical over 12 bases. This CDR3 region has 17 residues. The germline V gene encodes CDR1 LNHDA and CDR2 SQIVND (reference sequence). Losses at the gene ends were 6 bases for V and 2 bases for J; bases not matched to a gene: 8. CDR3 residues: CASSTGTGGRPYNEQFF. The CDR3 DNA reads TGTGCCAGTAGCACCGGGACAGGGGGCCGGCCCTACAATGAGCAGTTCTTC.

The chain uses TRBV6-5 and TRBJ2-7; 13 bases match TRBD2. With V trimmed by 5 bases and J by 7 bases, 8 bases remained unmatched. The CDR3 spans 15 residues. Looked up from germline, CDR1 is MNHEY and CDR2 is SVGAGI. The CDR3 is CASSQLAGGRLEQYF. The CDR3 nucleotides are TGTGCCAGCAGTCAACTAGCGGGAGGGAGATTGGAGCAGTACTTC.

In its sample, this clone was seen once. The chain links TRBV6-5 to TRBJ2-5; TRBD2 matches 7 bases. This CDR3 is 16 amino acids long. CDR1 and CDR2 from the germline V gene are MNHEY and SVGAGI. With V trimmed by 2 bases and J by 0 bases, 6 bases remained unmatched. This CDR3 is CASSYITSADQETQYF. DNA of the CDR3: TGTGCCAGCAGTTACATTACTAGCGCCGACCAAGAGACCCAGTACTTC.

The chain recombines TRBV7-3 with TRBJ2-2; tentative D call: TRBD2 (6 bases). V shed 5 bases and J shed 0 bases, with 19 bases lying between them. CDR1 is SGHTA and CDR2 is FQGTGA in the germline V gene. This CDR3 is 18 amino acids long. The CDR3 region is CASSPLGRLASNTGELFF. CDR3 DNA: TGTGCCAGCAGCCCCCTAGGGAGGCTAGCGTCGAACACCGGGGAGCTGTTTTTT.

V gene TRBV6-5 combines with J gene TRBJ1-3; no clear D. Trimming left V 6 bases short and J 0 bases short, with 9 bases between. Germline V gene data show CDR1 as MNHEY and CDR2 as SVGAGI. The CDR3 is 14 amino acids. The CDR3 coding sequence is TGTGCCAGCAGCGCGACTAACTCTGGAAACACCATATATTTT. Translated, it gives CASSATNSGNTIYF.

The genes are TRBV28 and TRBJ2-7, with 8 bases lining up with TRBD1. V shed 4 bases, J shed 2 bases, and the junction held 13 bases outside the gene matches. The CDR3 is 17 amino acids. Germline assignment: CDR1 MDHEN and CDR2 SYDVKM. Here the CDR3 reads CASSSHSRTGYPYEQYF. CDR3 DNA sequence: TGTGCCAGCAGTTCTCACTCCCGGACAGGGTACCCCTACGAGCAGTACTTC.

The chain couples TRBV14 to TRBJ1-1, with D unclear. This CDR3 has 13 amino acids. The germline CDR1 and CDR2 sequences are SGHDN and FVKESK. V was cut by 3 bases and J by 11 bases, with 16 bases left in between. The CDR3 spells CASSHYMGFGAFF. Here the CDR3 DNA reads TGTGCCAGCAGCCACTATATGGGGTTCGGGGCTTTCTTT.

V and J are TRBV9 and TRBJ1-1; D gene unclear. The CDR3 contains 13 residues. With 6 bases removed from V and 1 base from J, the gap between germline ends came to 10 bases. The V gene's germline CDR1 is SGDLS and CDR2 YYNGEE. CDR3: CASNGDPNTEAFF. CDR3 DNA sequence: TGTGCCAGCAATGGTGACCCGAACACTGAAGCTTTCTTT.

The J gene is TRBJ2-7, the V gene TRBV4-2; D may correspond to TRBD1 or TRBD2 (5 bases each). The CDR3 is 15 residues long. Trimming took 5 bases from V and 3 from J, leaving 17 bases between them. CDR1 LGHNA and CDR2 YNFKEQ come from the germline V gene. This CDR3 reads CASSTPGTSFYEQYF. DNA of the CDR3: TGTGCCAGCAGCACCCCCGGGACGAGTTTCTACGAGCAGTACTTC.

This clone has just one count. The genes are TRBV27 and TRBJ2-3; perhaps TRBD2 as D (5 bases). Germline CDR1 and CDR2: MNHEY and SMNVEV (reference sequence). CDR3 length: 16 residues. Trimming took off 2 bases at V and 0 bases at J, with 12 bases between the two ends. This CDR3 is CASSLNAGWSTDTQYF. The CDR3 DNA follows: TGTGCCAGCAGTTTAAATGCGGGTTGGAGCACAGATACGCAGTATTTT.

The rearrangement links TRBV6-6 to TRBJ2-5; D unresolved. Germline V lookup: CDR1 MNHNY, CDR2 SVGAGI (reference sequence). V was shortened by 0 bases and J by 0 bases, with 11 bases between the two germline ends. CDR3 length: 16 residues. The CDR3 nucleotides are TGTGCCAGCAGTTACTCGATAGGTACCAACCAAGAGACCCAGTACTTC. Protein: CASSYSIGTNQETQYF.

V is TRBV7-3 and J is TRBJ2-7; weak D call: TRBD2 (5 bases). In germline, CDR1 is SGHTA, CDR2 FQGTGA. The ends were cut back, 2 bases at V and 2 bases at J, with 13 bases in the middle. CDR3 size: 15 residues. The CDR3 sequence: CASSLGPLAPYEQYF. CDR3 in DNA: TGTGCCAGCAGCTTAGGCCCTCTAGCTCCCTACGAGCAGTACTTC.

This clone was seen just once. Here the CDR3 reads CASSSGNWEQYF. CDR3 nucleotide sequence: TGTGCCAGCAGCTCCGGGAACTGGGAGCAGTACTTC. The V call is TRBV11-2, the J call TRBJ2-5, with D possibly matching TRBD2 (5 bases). Trimming cost V 4 bases and J 11 bases, with 14 bases left between them. This CDR3 comprises 12 residues. The V gene's germline CDR1 is SGHAT and CDR2 FQNNGV.

The gene calls are TRBV5-4 and TRBJ2-7; D is undetermined. The CDR3 runs to 14 residues. Germline V gene sequence: CDR1 SGHNT, CDR2 YYREEE (reference sequence). The V end was cut by 0 bases, the J end by 6 bases, with 13 bases between. The CDR3 DNA reads TGTGCCAGCAGCTTGGGGCAGGAGTTGGGCGAGCAGTACTTC. It yields the protein CASSLGQELGEQYF.

V usage is TRBV5-6 and J usage is TRBJ1-5; a possible D gene is TRBD1 (5 bases). The germline V gene has CDR1 SGHDT and CDR2 YYEEEE. The CDR3 is 13 residues long. V shed 4 bases and J shed 4 bases, with 9 bases lying between them. The DNA for the CDR3 is TGTGCCAGCAGCATCCAGGGAAATCAGCCCCAGCATTTT. Protein product: CASSIQGNQPQHF.

V is TRBV30 and J is TRBJ2-3; D call uncertain. Germline V CDR1 and CDR2: GTSNPN, SVGIG (reference sequence). Trimming stripped 2 bases from V and 3 bases from J, with 12 bases between. The CDR3 contains 14 residues. Here the CDR3 reads CAWSYRGITDTQYF. CDR3 DNA: TGTGCCTGGAGTTATAGAGGAATAACAGATACGCAGTATTTT.

The chain carries TRBV28 and TRBJ2-2; no clear D. The CDR3 loop spans 18 amino acids. Germline loops: CDR1 MDHEN, CDR2 SYDVKM. Trimming stripped 5 bases from V and 2 bases from J, with 21 bases between. The CDR3 region has the DNA TGTGCCAGCAGTCCCTTCTCTCTCCTCGAACGAAACACCGGGGAGCTGTTTTTT. Translated, it gives CASSPFSLLERNTGELFF.